This T cell receptor beta chain was sequenced in a study of T cells in Graves' hyperthyroidism and ophthalmopathy. The CDR3 regions of TCR beta were amplified from RNA transcripts. The study used the HTBI primer set for a first-round RT-PCR of the TCR CDR3. Each CDR3 protein is one row after TCRdb ran MiXCR on the multiplex PCR reads. The top ten hold roughly 7.1% of the sample, which has about 590,000 distinct CDR3 sequences, 13% to 15% seen once. This clonotype was counted a few times. CDR1 MNHNS and CDR2 SASEGT come from the germline V gene. This CDR3 has 16 residues. Trimming removed 6 bases at V and 0 bases at J, with 15 bases between.

The TCR originated in a young woman with Graves' ophthalmopathy. The sample was blood. The V call is TRBV6-1, the J call TRBJ1-5; no definite D call. For the CDR3, the DNA is TGTGCCAGCAGCCCTGCGACGGAATATAGCAATCAGCCCCAGCATTTT. Residues: CASSPATEYSNQPQHF.